A single T cell receptor (beta chain) is shown here with its context. This clonotype has a count of ten or more. Its binding antigen is unknown. No per-base quality is available; no much larger clone lies one base away. The record originates from a study of T cell repertoires in cytomegalovirus infection (dated by TCRdb to about 2019). Background for the entire study: The HLA type of each donor mattered for the analysis, because public TCR beta signatures pointed to carriage of CMV infection along with the matching HLA type. Beyond this particular receptor, the publication reports: Cumulative frequency of public TCR beta family members discriminated carriers of CMV infection plus the relevant HLA type in this cohort and an independent approximately 350-donor cohort. The ex vivo response was dominated by HLA-C-restricted CMV-specific TCR beta clonotypes, which also provided the single most frequent clonotype in two of eight donors.

Trimming takes 1 base off V and 9 bases off J; junction bases not matched to a gene: 11. The CDR3 goes from the cysteine to the phenylalanine over 15 residues. Of the read, only the CDR3 DNA is kept; its 45 bases are in frame from base 1. CDR1 and CDR2 were assigned from the germline V gene as SGHAT and FQNNGV. The sample was run on an Illumina HiSeq 1500. TCRdb cleaned the public reads at Q25 with fastp, built clones with MiXCR and kept in-frame beta chains. Each entry merges the rows of one CDR3 protein and shows their most common DNA and genes. This sample comprises 200,000 to 300,000 distinct CDR3 sequences, less than 9.5% of them detected only once. The ten top clones hold around 15% of the sample.

The sample was PBMCs. The sequence joins TRBV11-2 to TRBJ2-7, and TRBD2 aligns with 8 junction nucleotides. This TCR derives from a human donor in good health (CMV status not recorded). Some clones in this sample may be carry-over from other donors' samples. The CDR3 loop reads CASSLVSGSAGGQYF. The DNA sequence is as follows: TGTGCCAGCAGCTTAGTGAGCGGGAGTGCCGGTGGGCAGTACTTC. Reference TRBV11-2 and TRBJ2-7 proteins supply the regions before and after the CDR3; the full variable domain is: EAGVAQSPRYKIIEKRQSVAFWCNPISGHATLYWYQQILGQGPKLLIQFQNNGVVDDSQLPKDRFSAERLKGVDSTLKIQPAKLEDSAVYLCASSLVSGSAGGQYFGPGTRLTVT.